This entry concerns a single TCR beta chain. The antigen is unknown. The data originate from a study of T cells after yellow fever vaccination. General study results and limits: The secondary T-cell response peaked on day 5, not day 15, but was weaker.

The CDR3 totals 15 residues. Looked up from germline, CDR1 is MNHEY and CDR2 is SVGAGI. V lost 0 bases to trimming and J lost 8 bases, with 16 bases between them. 5'RACE template switching produced TCR cDNA carrying a universal primer site and UMIs. TCRdb analysed the 5' RACE reads with MiXCR anew, one entry per CDR3 protein. The profile shows a few hundred thousand distinct CDR3 sequences, about 6.9% of them singletons. This TCR was sampled from a man aged 18 to 30 who received the YFV17D yellow fever vaccine. This material consisted of PBMCs, taken more than 40 days after the first yellow fever vaccination. The rearrangement links TRBV6-5 to TRBJ1-2; no clear D gene. The CDR3 bases are TGTGCCAGCAGTTACTCGAATACGAGAATGATAGGCTACACCTTC. Translation: CASSYSNTRMIGYTF.